This T cell receptor beta chain was found in a study of CD8+ T cells in alopecia areata. Background on the study: For the treated group, dosing was oral tofacitinib at 5 to 10 mg twice daily.

Broader study findings: On tofacitinib, scalp clonality and expanded CD8+ clones among top 100 fell significantly. For baseline CD8+ expansion, any link to response stays uncertain with one nonresponder.

Documented treatment: oral pan-JAK inhibitor, 5-10 mg twice daily. Sorted populations comprised CD4+ and CD8+ T cells obtained from PBMCs. Extracted RNA was reverse transcribed into cDNA, the sequencing template. Repertoires were generated with immunoSEQ multiplex PCR, while TCRdb's copy carries only in-frame clones and drops some. This table has 200,000 to 250,000 clones, 50% to 60% appearing once. Details on this clone: As yet, its antigen is unknown.

The sequencing used CD4+ T cells sorted from blood, collected at week 4, from a patient treated with tofacitinib. This clonotype was obtained from a human donor with alopecia areata.

Here the CDR3 DNA reads TGCGCCAGCAGCCCTGACGGATACACCGGGGAGCTGTTTTTT. Its translation: CASSPDGYTGELFF. The V call is TRBV5-1, the J call TRBJ2-2; D not certain. CDR1 and CDR2 from the germline V gene are SGHRS and YFSETQ. V was trimmed by 4 bases and J by 3 bases, leaving 10 bases between them. The CDR3 sequence is 14 residues long.